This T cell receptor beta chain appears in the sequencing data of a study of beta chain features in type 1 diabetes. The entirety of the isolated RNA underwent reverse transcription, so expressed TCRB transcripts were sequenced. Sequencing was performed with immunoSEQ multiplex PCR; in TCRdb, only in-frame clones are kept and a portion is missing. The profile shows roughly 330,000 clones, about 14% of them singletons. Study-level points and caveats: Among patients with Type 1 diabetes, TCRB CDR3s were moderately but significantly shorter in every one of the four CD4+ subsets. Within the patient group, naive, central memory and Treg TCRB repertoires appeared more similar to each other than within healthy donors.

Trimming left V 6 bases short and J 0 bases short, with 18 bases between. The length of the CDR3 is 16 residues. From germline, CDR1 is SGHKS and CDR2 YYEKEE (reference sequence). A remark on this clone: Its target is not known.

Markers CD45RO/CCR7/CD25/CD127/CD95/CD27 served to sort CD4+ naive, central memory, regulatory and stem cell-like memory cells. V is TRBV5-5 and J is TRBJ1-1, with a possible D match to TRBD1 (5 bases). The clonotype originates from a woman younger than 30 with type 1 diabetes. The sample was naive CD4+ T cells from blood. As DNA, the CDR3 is TGTGCCAGCATGATCCGGGTAGGGGTGTTGAACACTGAAGCTTTCTTT. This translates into CASMIRVGVLNTEAFF. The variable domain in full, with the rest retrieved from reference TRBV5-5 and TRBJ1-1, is DAGVTQSPTHLIKTRGQQVTLRCSPISGHKSVSWYQQVLGQGPQFIFQYYEKEERGRGNFPDRFSARQFPNYSSELNVNALLLGDSALYLCASMIRVGVLNTEAFFGQGTRLTVV.